Each of the 19 T cell receptor beta chains below was sequenced from the same sample in a study of blood T cell repertoires in COVID-19. TCRdb's copy holds only in-frame clones and misses some; the assay was immunoSEQ multiplex PCR. The sample shows some 66,000 clones, about 91% of them seen only once. Sequencing was carried out using peripheral blood. These TCRs come from a human donor in a cohort sampled during active COVID-19.

The chain carries TRBV7-8 and TRBJ2-7; D is unclear. This CDR3 comprises 13 residues. V was clipped by 5 bases and J by 2 bases, with 10 bases between them. The V gene's germline CDR1 is SGHVS and CDR2 FQNEAQ. DNA for the CDR3: TGTGCCAGCAGCCCCCGAGGAGCCTACGAGCAGTACTTC. This gives the protein CASSPRGAYEQYF.

The chain joins TRBV3-1 (or the pseudogene TRBV3-2) to TRBJ1-1, with TRBD1 as a possible D gene (5 bases). Germline lookup yields CDR1 LGHDT and CDR2 YNNKEL (reference sequence). V lost 0 bases and J lost 4, with 9 bases in between. The CDR3 totals 14 residues. DNA for the CDR3: TGTGCCAGCAGCCAAGATGGGGGGATCACTGAAGCTTTCTTT. It translates to CASSQDGGITEAFF.

The CDR3: CATSGLAGEGETQYF. Here the CDR3 DNA reads TGTGCCACCAGCGGTCTAGCGGGAGAGGGAGAGACCCAGTACTTC. V and J are TRBV15 and TRBJ2-5; TRBD2 agrees at 10 bases. Germline V gene sequence: CDR1 LNHNV, CDR2 YYDKDF (reference sequence). The CDR3 is 15 amino acids. Losses at the gene ends were 5 bases for V and 4 bases for J; bases not matched to a gene: 7.

This sequence joins TRBV7-9 and TRBJ2-7; the match to TRBD1 covers 9 bases. With V trimmed by 5 bases and J by 2 bases, 1 base remained unmatched. Germline V gene data show CDR1 as SEHNR and CDR2 as FQNEAQ (reference sequence). CDR3 size: 13 residues. The CDR3 is CASSRQGAYEQYF. The CDR3 nucleotides are TGTGCCAGCAGCCGACAGGGGGCCTACGAGCAGTACTTC.

V gene TRBV10-3 combines with J gene TRBJ1-1; TRBD1 might be the D (6 bases). V was shortened by 0 bases and J by 2 bases, with 13 bases between the two germline ends. The CDR3 runs to 16 residues. Germline CDR1 reads ENHRY; CDR2 reads SYGVKD. CDR3 DNA sequence: TGTGCCATCAGTGAGTCAACAGGGCAGGGTAACACTGAAGCTTTCTTT. It is translated as CAISESTGQGNTEAFF.

CDR3 coding DNA: TGTGCCACCAGCACGGACACGTCTGTAGATACGCAGTATTTT. Residues: CATSTDTSVDTQYF. The chain is built from TRBV15 and TRBJ2-3, with TRBD1 as a possible D gene (5 bases). This CDR3 has 14 residues. V dropped 4 bases and J dropped 5 bases, with 13 bases sitting between them. In germline, CDR1 is LNHNV, CDR2 YYDKDF (reference sequence).

As DNA, the CDR3 is TGTGCCAGCAGTTACACCGGCACAGGGAAAGAGACCCAGTACTTC. Translating it yields CASSYTGTGKETQYF. This rearrangement joins TRBV6-2 or TRBV6-3 to TRBJ2-5; TRBD1 is a possible D gene (6 bases). V shed 2 bases and J shed 3 bases, with 13 bases lying between them. The length of the CDR3 is 15 residues. Germline CDR1 reads MNHEY; CDR2 reads SVGEGT.

The J gene is TRBJ1-4, the V gene TRBV27; D is possibly TRBD1 (6 bases). Germline CDR1 reads MNHEY; CDR2 reads SMNVEV (reference sequence). The CDR3 extends over 14 amino acids. The germline V and J ends were trimmed by 6 bases and 2 bases, with 10 bases remaining between them. CDR3 coding DNA: TGTGCCAGCAGAGTCCAGGGGACTAATGAAAAACTGTTTTTT. It encodes CASRVQGTNEKLFF.

This chain connects TRBV7-6 to TRBJ2-7; unclear D gene. Trimming left V 5 bases short and J 2 bases short, with 4 bases between. The CDR3 length is 11 residues. Germline V lookup: CDR1 SGHVS, CDR2 FNYEAQ. The CDR3: CASSQAYEQYF. The CDR3 DNA sequence: TGTGCCAGCAGCCAGGCCTACGAGCAGTACTTC.

CDR3 sequence: CASTREYNEKLFF. CDR3 coding DNA: TGTGCCAGCACGAGGGAATACAATGAAAAACTGTTTTTT. The chain employs TRBV2 and TRBJ1-4; D call uncertain. The CDR3 is 13 amino acids. CDR1 and CDR2 (germline): SNHLY, FYNNEI. The germline V and J ends were trimmed by 7 bases and 5 bases, with 11 bases remaining between them.

J is TRBJ1-1 and V is TRBV4-1; 11 bases fit TRBD1. The CDR3 extends over 15 amino acids. Trimming took 4 bases from V and 2 from J; bases not matched to a gene: 3. In germline, CDR1 is MGHRA, CDR2 YSYEKL. CDR3 sequence (DNA): TGCGCCAGCAGCCCAGGACAGGGGGCCAACACTGAAGCTTTCTTT. This encodes CASSPGQGANTEAFF.

CDR3 region: CATSTGSPHAEQYF. CDR3 DNA sequence: TGTGCCACCAGTACGGGATCACCTCATGCCGAGCAGTACTTC. V is TRBV15 and J is TRBJ2-7; tentative D call: TRBD2 (5 bases). The germline V and J ends were trimmed by 6 bases and 6 bases, with 18 bases remaining between them. The CDR3 totals 14 residues. From germline, CDR1 is LNHNV and CDR2 YYDKDF (reference sequence).

This chain connects TRBV5-6 to TRBJ1-4, with 7 bases aligning to TRBD1. The germline gives CDR1 SGHDT, CDR2 YYEEEE. The ends lost 4 bases at V and 4 bases at J; junction bases unmatched: 4. This CDR3 spans 14 amino acids. The CDR3 loop is CASSMTGFNEKLFF. The CDR3, as DNA: TGTGCCAGCAGCATGACAGGGTTTAATGAAAAACTGTTTTTT.

The chain carries TRBV4-3 and TRBJ1-1; 7 nucleotides match TRBD1. The V gene's germline CDR1 is LGHNA and CDR2 YSLEER. The CDR3 loop spans 16 amino acids. Trimming removed 1 base from V and 3 bases from J; junction bases left unmatched: 8. The CDR3: CASSQGSGQGDTEAFF. The DNA of the CDR3 is TGCGCCAGCAGCCAAGGGTCGGGGCAGGGGGACACTGAAGCTTTCTTT.

The rearrangement links TRBV10-2 to TRBJ2-2; D is possibly TRBD1 (6 bases). CDR3 length: 16 amino acids. Between the trimmed V and J ends, which lost 6 bases and 7 bases, there was a span of 21 bases. Germline loops: CDR1 WSHSY, CDR2 SAAADI. DNA for the CDR3: TGCGCCAGCAGGCCCGGCCCACAGGGACGGGTCGGGGAGCTGTTTTTT. It is translated as CASRPGPQGRVGELFF.

This chain joins TRBV7-6 and TRBJ2-2, with TRBD1 matching 8 bases. CDR1 SGHVS and CDR2 FNYEAQ come from the germline V gene. The CDR3 extends over 17 amino acids. V trimming: 0 bases; J trimming: 2 bases; junction bases outside the gene matches: 5. DNA for the CDR3: TGTGCCAGCAGCTTAGCCCCGACAGGGGACAACACCGGGGAGCTGTTTTTT. The encoded protein is CASSLAPTGDNTGELFF.

The chain is built from TRBV5-4 and TRBJ1-4; 11 nucleotides match TRBD1. With 4 bases clipped from V and 0 bases from J, the junction kept 2 bases outside the gene matches. Germline-derived CDR1 and CDR2 are SGHNT and YYREEE (reference sequence). The CDR3 totals 16 residues. The CDR3 here is CASSRGQGATNEKLFF. The CDR3 nucleotides read TGTGCCAGCAGCCGGGGACAGGGGGCAACTAATGAAAAACTGTTTTTT.

This sequence joins TRBV6-5 and TRBJ2-7, with no clear D. Germline assignment: CDR1 MNHEY and CDR2 SVGAGI. This CDR3 comprises 11 residues. Trimming cost V 5 bases and J 4 bases, with 6 bases left between them. The CDR3 spells CASSQNYEQYF. The CDR3 DNA is TGTGCCAGCAGTCAAAATTACGAGCAGTACTTC.

The genes are TRBV19 and TRBJ2-7, with TRBD1 identical over 9 bases. The CDR3 spans 14 residues. Unmatched junction bases numbered 6, after V lost 5 bases and J lost 4 bases. The germline V gene has CDR1 LNHDA and CDR2 SQIVND (reference sequence). In DNA, the CDR3 is TGTGCCAGTAGTCCCGGGACAGGGATGTACGAGCAGTACTTC. Translation: CASSPGTGMYEQYF.